This T cell receptor beta chain was sequenced during a study of blood T cell repertoires in COVID-19. V dropped 6 bases and J dropped 2; count of bases not matched to a gene: 8. The CDR3 has 15 residues. TCRdb's table, derived via immunoSEQ multiplex PCR, lists solely in-frame clones and lacks some. The sample has roughly 250,000 clones, 80% to 95% seen once. J is TRBJ1-1 and V is TRBV23-1, with 8 bases that match TRBD1. TRBV23-1 is an ORF; its function is uncertain. The source of this sequence is a man aged 30 to 45 with COVID-19, enrolled during active disease. The source material was peripheral blood. The CDR3 reads CASRHRTGPNTEAFF. In DNA, the CDR3 is TGCGCCAGCAGACACAGGACAGGGCCAAACACTGAAGCTTTCTTT.